The clone carrying this TCR beta chain was seen a handful of times. The target antigen is unknown. Germline-derived CDR1 and CDR2 are SEHNR and FQNEAQ (reference sequence). V dropped 5 bases and J dropped 4 bases, with 11 bases sitting between them. The CDR3 covers 14 residues. This entry is derived from a study of CD8+CD57+ T cells in acquired aplastic anemia. On the study more broadly: Sorted CD4+ and CD8+ cells yielded DNA averaging around 3.2 ug. On average, healthy donors gave 8.5 million to 14 million reads for CD4+ cells. Study conclusions and caveats: Both patients and controls carried the same twenty-nine CD8+ CDR3 sequences. Any difference that existed in CD8+ Simpson's diversity between patients and controls was not significant.

Profiling that covered TCR beta VDJ and CDR3 relied on genomic DNA as its template. Using its own MiXCR run on the reads, TCRdb lists one record per CDR3 protein. The sample has about 190,000 distinct CDR3 sequences; about half are singletons. This TCR came from a human donor in good health, serving as a control. V gene TRBV7-9 combines with J gene TRBJ2-2; unclear D gene. Specimen: sorted CD4+, CD8+, or CD8+CD57+ T cells (not recorded which) from PBMCs. The CDR3 DNA sequence: TGTGCCAGCAGCCAAGATGACTCCACCGGGGAGCTGTTTTTT. Encoded protein: CASSQDDSTGELFF.